This T cell receptor beta chain was recorded in a study of blood T cell repertoires in COVID-19 (TCRdb year 2020). As for the study more broadly: The collaborator samples originated in the United States, Italy and Spain and spanned the acute and convalescent phases of COVID-19. The sample metadata nearly always contained a de-identified subject ID, COVID-19 status, age in years and sex. Subjects who had been exposed to COVID-19, were actively infected with it, or had recovered from it provided the deeply sampled blood TCRbeta repertoires that made up the dataset. HLA class I and class II types, where available, came from metadata supplied by the sample provider rather than from assay-based typing. The repertoires were released in a freely available public database intended as a resource for research on the immune response to SARS-CoV-2. The prospective study material was composed of cDNA or gDNA derived from T cells, B-cell-depleted T cells, or PBMCs. The samples were drawn from two sources: the first 160 participants of the ongoing ImmuneRACE study, and 950 to 1,500 subjects contributed by 6 global collaborators.

What the work shows at the level of the full study, not this receptor alone: The quantity of clinical and demographic metadata differed by source and by participant and was supplied without curation.

CDR1 and CDR2 (SNHLY, FYNNEI) derive from the germline V gene. V trim: 3 bases; J trim: 2 bases; unmatched bases: 3. The CDR3 numbers 14 residues from cysteine through phenylalanine. Only CDR3 DNA is held: 42 bases, read in frame from base 1. TCRbeta CDR3 regions were amplified from genomic DNA using the immunoSEQ Assay, a bias-controlled multiplex PCR. Concerning the study's data processing: The number of nucleated cells in each sample was estimated from the amplification of reference gene primers within the assay. To quantify the absolute abundance of each unique TCRbeta CDR3 rearrangement, sequence reads were collapsed and filtered. For each sample, productive Simpson clonality was calculated by taking the square root of Simpson's diversity index across productive rearrangements. The source is immuneACCESS, and TCRdb retained only in-frame sequences with V and J called. Part of the clones is not carried over; for the studies checked, unresolved V genes explain less than half of this, and the remainder is unexplained. For V, J and clone size, that table is used; D and trimming come from the DNA. Recorded for this sample are approximately 52,000 clones; 84% of them occurred a single time. The leading ten clones occupy 10% to 15% of the sample.

As regards this clone: Its antigen target is currently unknown. No per-base quality is available; no much larger clone lies one base away.

The collaborating institutions used their own protocols to collect whole blood in K2EDTA tubes. For TCRbeta analysis, collaborator samples were shipped as frozen whole blood, as isolated PBMCs, or as DNA extracted from either sample type. The chain is made from TRBV2 and TRBJ1-2; TRBD1 agrees with 7 junctional bases. The sequencing sample was made of peripheral blood. This TCR derives from a woman of 80 years or more with acute or convalescent COVID-19. The CDR3: CASSEDRTNYGYTF. The sequence in DNA is TGTGCCAGCAGTGAGGACAGGACCAACTATGGCTACACCTTC.